This T cell receptor (beta chain) was sequenced in a study of follicular helper T cells after annual influenza vaccination (dated by TCRdb to about 2017). Regarding the complete study: After each seasonal influenza vaccination, blood samples were collected on days 0, 7 and 28. To study recall of cTfh clones, some subjects were followed across successive annual vaccinations spanning the 2013-2014, 2014-2015 and 2015-2016 seasons. One week after vaccination, a second recruited cohort of more than nine subjects (Table S1) displayed a similar ICOS+CD38+ cTfh response. Multi-year samples were available from six subjects, with four subjects covering two vaccination seasons and two subjects covering three seasons. Samples from 2013-2014 were cryopreserved, whereas samples from about 2015 were processed immediately after collection. On the study overall, not on this receptor specifically: ICOS+CD38+ cTfh clonality correlated with the frequency of that population, and its change correlated with the change in circulating plasmablast frequency. Only about 9.5-22% of analyzed cells yielded productive TCRB sequences, so sampling of rare clonotypes was not possible. Day 7 ICOS+CD38+ clones were most often found later in ICOS-CD38- cTfh, suggesting that subset may serve as a memory reservoir. With successive annual vaccinations, a recurrent oligoclonal ICOS+CD38+ cTfh response was recalled, and this response contained tetramer and AIM influenza-specific clonotypes.

V is pared back by 4 bases and J by 3 bases, with 13 bases lying between the germline termini. The cysteine opens and the phenylalanine closes a CDR3 of 14 amino acids. CDR3 DNA only is kept here, 42 bases in frame from base 1. CDR1 and CDR2 were assigned from the germline V gene as SGHNT and YENEEA. This clone was seen a few times. Its binding antigen is unknown. No base qualities exist here, and no much larger clone lies one base off it. Library construction relied on the immunoSEQ multiplex PCR assay. Adaptive Biotechnologies handled the TCRB amplification, library preparation, sequencing and preliminary bioinformatics at Survey level resolution. For TCRB sequencing, genomic DNA from the sorted cTfh populations was amplified by multiplex PCR. In the paper's pipeline: Clonality was calculated in R as 1 minus normalized Shannon entropy, and the Gini index was calculated with the R package ineq. To get the overlap score, the summed counts of shared sequences were divided by the total counts of all sequences in both of the compared samples. Significance of shared clonotypes was assessed by Fisher's exact test, with a theoretical repertoire of 10^7 TCRB sequences assumed. TCRdb stores this immuneACCESS table with in-frame sequences only. Part of the clones is absent; in the studies checked, under half of the shortfall reflects unresolved V genes, and no reason is known for the rest. That table gives V, J and clone size, and the DNA gave D and trimming. Present in this sample are about 890 clones, 86% of which were seen just once. The top ten clones comprise roughly 5.2% of the sample.

This specimen's time point label, per the study, means: 2014-2015 season, 7 days after vaccination. TCRB sequencing was used to follow sorted CD4 subsets from the blood of adults before and after they were given the seasonal inactivated influenza vaccine (Fluvarix). Subjects were considered eligible if community-dwelling and if influenza vaccine had not been received in the prior 6 months. Subjects were excluded for influenza vaccine contraindications, substance abuse, HIV/AIDS, active malignancy, immunomodulatory medication, or active illness such as respiratory infection. Between roughly 40 and 100 mL of blood was sampled per time point. Circulating Tfh were defined as non-naive CD4+CXCR5+PD-1+ cells, and these cells were sorted into ICOS+CD38+ and ICOS-CD38- fractions. PBMC were isolated using Ficoll-Paque PLUS or SepMate separation. Before DNA extraction, cell subsets were sorted from PBMC on a BD FACS Aria.

This clonotype originated in an adult who received the influenza vaccine. Specimen: CXCR5+ CD38+ circulating T follicular helper cells from blood, collected 7 days after influenza vaccination. Sample cell subset or site, as interpreted from the label and publication: circulating Tfh, non-naive CD4+CXCR5+PD-1+ (ICOS+CD38+ or ICOS-CD38-). The sequence joins TRBV11-3 to TRBJ2-7; no D segment can be confidently identified. CDR3 protein: CASSCQLNGYEQYF. The base sequence is TGTGCCAGCAGCTGCCAACTAAACGGCTACGAGCAGTACTTC.